This T cell receptor (beta chain) derives from a study of Graves' ophthalmopathy and Graves' hyperthyroidism. Per the germline V gene, CDR1 is LNHNV and CDR2 is YYDKDF (reference sequence). The CDR3 contains 17 residues. Trimming cost V 6 bases and J 1 base; bases outside gene matches: 13. RNA served as the template for amplifying TCR beta CDR3 regions. RT-PCR in the first round used HTBI primers; a second-round multiplex PCR followed. TCRdb passed the multiplex PCR reads through MiXCR, listing each CDR3 protein once. Among around 600,000 distinct CDR3 sequences listed, over 40% were seen once. For this clonotype: A much larger clonotype is one base distant, so this may be a read error.

J is TRBJ2-3 and V is TRBV15; 7 bases match TRBD1. This TCR came from an adult man with Graves' ophthalmopathy. Sequencing was performed on peripheral blood. CDR3 bases: TGTGCCACCAGTCACACGGCCGGGACAGTGTGCACAGATACGCAGTATTTT. Protein sequence: CATSHTAGTVCTDTQYF.